The 20 T cell receptor beta chains below were found in one sample sequenced in a study of T cell repertoires in cytomegalovirus infection (dated by TCRdb to between 2018 and 2020). For these receptors, no antigen is known. The instrument given in TCRdb is Illumina HiSeq 1500. The public reads were reanalyzed by TCRdb: fastp trimming at Q25, MiXCR alignment, in-frame beta chains only. Each entry merges the rows of one CDR3 protein and shows their most common DNA and genes. The table for this sample lists 600,000 to 700,000 distinct CDR3 sequences; 30% to 40% of them were counted only once. The ten most abundant clones make up around a sixth of the sample. Reading the label with the study, this specimen's treatment or condition is: in vitro stimulation with specific CMV peptide epitopes to enrich CMV-specific T cells. The sequencing here drew on cultured PBMCs, taken from culture after CMV antigen stimulation. The source is a human donor in good health (CMV status not recorded). Some clones in this sample may be carry-over from other donors' samples.

J is TRBJ2-5 and V is TRBV5-6; 9 bases map to TRBD1. The CDR3 is 15 amino acids. Germline V gene lookup returns CDR1 SGHDT and CDR2 YYEEEE. After removal of 5 bases from V and 4 bases from J, the junction contained 9 bases not matched to a gene. The CDR3 loop is CASSLTRGQGETQYF. The CDR3 DNA reads TGTGCCAGCAGTTTGACCAGGGGACAGGGAGAGACCCAGTACTTC. The variable domain in full, completed from reference TRBV5-6 and TRBJ2-5, reads DAGVTQSPTHLIKTRGQQVTLRCSPKSGHDTVSWYQQALGQGPQFIFQYYEEEERQRGNFPDRFSGHQFPNYSSELNVNALLLGDSALYLCASSLTRGQGETQYFGPGTRLLVL.

This chain links TRBV12-3 or TRBV12-4 with TRBJ2-1, with TRBD2 matching over 7 bases. The CDR3 sequence is 14 residues long. Germline trimming cut 4 bases from V and 15 bases from J; bases unmatched to any gene: 15. The CDR3 nucleotides read TGTGCCAGCAGTTGGACTAGTAAGTTTGAAAACTGGTTCTTC. This encodes CASSWTSKFENWFF.

There are many counts of this clonotype. The rearrangement links TRBV7-8 to TRBJ1-1; tentatively, D is TRBD1 (5 bases). The length of the CDR3 is 13 residues. V gave up 2 bases and J gave up 10 bases, with 14 bases separating them. Germline CDR1 reads SGHVS; CDR2 reads FQNEAQ. CDR3 DNA sequence: TGTGCCAGCAGCTTACCACCTTGGGGCCGAGCTTTCTTT. Amino acid sequence: CASSLPPWGRAFF. The full variable domain, rest sourced from reference TRBV7-8 and TRBJ1-1, is GAGVSQSPRYKVAKRGQDVALRCDPISGHVSLFWYQQALGQGPEFLTYFQNEAQLDKSGLPSDRFFAERPEGSVSTLKIQRTQQEDSAVYLCASSLPPWGRAFFGQGTRLTVV.

This clonotype was picked up a small number of times. This chain connects TRBV7-9 to TRBJ1-1, with 9 bases matching TRBD1. The length of the CDR3 is 14 residues. Germline CDR1 SEHNR, CDR2 FQNEAQ (reference sequence). J gave up 6 bases and V 7 bases, and 9 bases lay outside the gene matches. The CDR3: CASTRQGQGSEAFF. The DNA of the CDR3 is TGTGCCAGCACGCGTCAGGGACAGGGATCTGAAGCTTTCTTT.

V is TRBV12-3 or TRBV12-4 and J is TRBJ2-5; D remains unclear. The V end was cut by 4 bases, the J end by 2 bases, with 14 bases between. The CDR3 runs 15 residues. This CDR3 reads CASSWADSFQETQYF. CDR3 in DNA: TGTGCCAGCAGTTGGGCAGACTCGTTTCAAGAGACCCAGTACTTC.

The V call is TRBV5-1, the J call TRBJ1-1; unclear D gene. With 2 bases removed from V and 5 bases from J, the gap between germline ends came to 13 bases. The CDR3 length is 14 residues. Per the germline V gene, CDR1 is SGHRS and CDR2 is YFSETQ. DNA for the CDR3: TGCGCCAGCAGCTTCGAGCAAGTAGGGACTGAAGCTTTCTTT. Translating gives CASSFEQVGTEAFF.

This sequence joins TRBV5-1 and TRBJ2-1; D gene uncertain. V lost 3 bases to trimming and J lost 7 bases, with 11 bases between them. The germline gives CDR1 SGHRS, CDR2 YFSETQ. This CDR3 region has 13 residues. This CDR3 is CASSSTTRNEQFF. The CDR3 DNA is TGCGCCAGCAGCTCGACCACGCGGAATGAGCAGTTCTTC. Based on the CDR3 plus reference TRBV5-1 and TRBJ2-1, the full variable domain is KAGVTQTPRYLIKTRGQQVTLSCSPISGHRSVSWYQQTPGQGLQFLFEYFSETQRNKGNFPGRFSGRQFSNSRSEMNVSTLELGDSALYLCASSSTTRNEQFFGPGTRLTVL.

This clonotype has a handful of counts. The chain couples TRBV6-1 to TRBJ2-1, with 9 bases fitting TRBD1. Germline V gives CDR1 MNHNS, CDR2 SASEGT. V gave up 6 bases and J gave up 5 bases; unmatched junction bases: 5. The CDR3 sequence is 14 residues long. The CDR3 loop is CASSRDRVDNEQFF. CDR3 DNA: TGTGCCAGCAGCCGGGACAGGGTGGACAATGAGCAGTTCTTC.

The chain uses TRBV20-1 and TRBJ2-3, with 7 bases aligning to TRBD2. The CDR3 totals 13 residues. The ends lost 6 bases at V and 5 bases at J; junction bases unmatched: 8. Germline CDR1 DFQATT, CDR2 SNEGSKA (reference sequence). DNA for the CDR3: TGCAGTGCAAATAGCGGGTTTGGAGATACGCAGTATTTT. The encoded protein is CSANSGFGDTQYF.

The V gene is TRBV3-1, the J gene TRBJ1-2; D is possibly TRBD1 (5 bases). Germline loops: CDR1 LGHDT, CDR2 YNNKEL (reference sequence). CDR3 size: 17 residues. V dropped 1 base and J dropped 4 bases, with 19 bases sitting between them. CDR3 residues: CASSQVGGGVSGYGYTF. The CDR3 DNA reads TGTGCCAGCAGCCAAGTCGGGGGGGGGGTGTCGGGCTATGGCTACACCTTC.

This clonotype occurred a few times. The chain recombines TRBV7-2 with TRBJ2-7; the D gene is possibly TRBD1 (5 bases). The ends were cut back, 3 bases at V and 4 bases at J, with 13 bases in the middle. The germline V gene has CDR1 SGHTA and CDR2 FQGNSA. The CDR3 totals 14 residues. The CDR3 region is CASSLDTDLYEQYF. In nucleotides, the CDR3 is TGTGCCAGCAGCTTGGACACGGACCTATACGAGCAGTACTTC. The full variable domain, with the rest looked up from reference TRBV7-2 and TRBJ2-7, is GAGVSQSPSNKVTEKGKDVELRCDPISGHTALYWYRQSLGQGLEFLIYFQGNSAPDKSGLPSDRFSAERTGGSVSTLTIQRTQQEDSAVYLCASSLDTDLYEQYFGPGTRLTVT.

The chain recombines TRBV18 with TRBJ1-4; unclear D gene. CDR1 is KGHSH, CDR2 LQKENI, per germline. CDR3 length equals 15 residues. V was pared by 0 bases and J by 6 bases, with 11 bases between. The CDR3 here is CASSPPGSRDEKLFF. CDR3 in DNA: TGTGCCAGCTCACCACCCGGGTCGAGAGATGAAAAACTGTTTTTT.

The V and J genes are TRBV7-9 and TRBJ2-5; possibly TRBD1 or TRBD2 for D (6 bases each). CDR3 length equals 14 residues. Germline V gene lookup returns CDR1 SEHNR and CDR2 FQNEAQ (reference sequence). V was cut by 5 bases and J by 1 base, with 11 bases left in between. The CDR3: CASSPTGAQETQYF. CDR3 bases: TGTGCCAGCAGCCCCACGGGGGCCCAAGAGACCCAGTACTTC. The whole variable domain, filled in from reference TRBV7-9 and TRBJ2-5, reads DTGVSQNPRHKITKRGQNVTFRCDPISEHNRLYWYRQTLGQGPEFLTYFQNEAQLEKSRLLSDRFSAERPKGSFSTLEIQRTEQGDSAMYLCASSPTGAQETQYFGPGTRLLVL.

The rearrangement links TRBV7-6 to TRBJ2-7, with D uncertain. The germline gives CDR1 SGHVS, CDR2 FNYEAQ. This CDR3 region has 12 residues. Trimming cost V 3 bases and J 6 bases, with 9 bases left between them. CDR3 nucleotides: TGTGCCAGCAGCTTCCGCACCCTCGAGCAGTACTTC. This codes for CASSFRTLEQYF.

The chain joins TRBV6-6 to TRBJ1-1; the D is unclear. This CDR3 contains 13 residues. Looked up from germline, CDR1 is MNHNY and CDR2 is SVGAGI (reference sequence). The ends were cut back, 3 bases at V and 1 base at J, with 6 bases in the middle. For the CDR3, the DNA is TGTGCCAGCAGTTATGAGAAGAACACTGAAGCTTTCTTT. The encoded protein is CASSYEKNTEAFF.

This clonotype has only a few counts. The V call is TRBV20-1, the J call TRBJ2-1; 7 bases fit TRBD2. V gave up 6 bases and J gave up 2 bases; unmatched junction bases: 7. The CDR3 extends over 14 amino acids. In germline, CDR1 is DFQATT, CDR2 SNEGSKA (reference sequence). Here the CDR3 reads CSATSARAYNEQFF. The CDR3 coding sequence is TGCAGTGCCACTAGCGCCCGGGCCTACAATGAGCAGTTCTTC.

This clonotype has at least ten counts. As DNA, the CDR3 is TGTGCCAGCAGCTTCAGGGACCCTGACACCATATATTTT. It is translated as CASSFRDPDTIYF. The chain couples TRBV7-2 to TRBJ1-3; TRBD1 is a possible D gene (5 bases). The germline V and J ends were trimmed by 3 bases and 8 bases, with 11 bases remaining between them. The CDR3 totals 13 residues. The germline gives CDR1 SGHTA, CDR2 FQGNSA.

As DNA, the CDR3 is TGTGCCAGCACCGGGCTAGCGGGAGGTTCCGAGCAGTACTTC. This encodes CASTGLAGGSEQYF. J is TRBJ2-7 and V is TRBV2; 11 bases are shared with TRBD2. The germline gives CDR1 SNHLY, CDR2 FYNNEI. This CDR3 is 14 amino acids long. V lost 7 bases and J lost 6; bases outside the gene matches: 8. Looking up the rest from reference TRBV2 and TRBJ2-7 gives the full variable domain: EPEVTQTPSHQVTQMGQEVILRCVPISNHLYFYWYRQILGQKVEFLVSFYNNEISEKSEIFDDQFSVERPDGSNFTLKIRSTKLEDSAMYFCASTGLAGGSEQYFGPGTRLTVT.

The rearrangement uses TRBV6-1 and TRBJ1-1; D remains unclear. The germline gives CDR1 MNHNS, CDR2 SASEGT. The CDR3 runs to 14 residues. Trimming removed 6 bases from V and 1 base from J, with 12 bases in between. The CDR3 DNA reads as TGTGCCAGCAGATATAGACCGACGAACACTGAAGCTTTCTTT. Protein: CASRYRPTNTEAFF.

The chain combines TRBV6-2 or TRBV6-3 with TRBJ2-7; D call uncertain. Germline values: CDR1 MNHEY, CDR2 SVGEGT. V was cut by 3 bases and J by 4 bases, with 13 bases left in between. The length of the CDR3 is 14 residues. CDR3 sequence (DNA): TGTGCCAGCAGTTATGCCTTAACGTGGTACGAGCAGTACTTC. This translates into CASSYALTWYEQYF.